The subject of this entry is one T cell receptor (beta chain). The antigen it binds to is not known. This entry belongs to a study of monozygotic twins with inflammatory bowel disease (dated by TCRdb to the late 2010s). At the level of the whole study: The full study comprised around 28 monozygotic twin pairs: nine German pairs (four IBD-concordant, five IBD-discordant) and 19 IBD-discordant Danish pairs. Each individual had, on average, about 151 000 unique TCRalpha sequences and 181 000 unique TCRbeta sequences available for analysis. The search for disease-associated traits relied mainly on comparing IBD patients with their genetically identical healthy co-twins within discordant pairs. Study-wide findings and limitations: Distinction between different T cell subtypes could not be achieved in the analysis. Repertoire similarity did not differ between concordant and discordant twins, possibly due to limited statistical power. Measured by the inverse Simpson index, TCRbeta repertoire diversity was lower in IBD patients than in their healthy co-twins. The results gave no support for a single strong signal or clonotype linked to IBD. Differing immunosuppressive treatments among patients may have added background noise and inter-individual variability to the repertoires. Compared with healthy twins, IBD patients shared fewer clonotypes with other individuals, and the difference was most pronounced in patients with signs of disease activity.

The library was made by 5' RACE. For each TCR library, around 3,800 ng of total RNA was used. For each sample, cDNA synthesis was carried out in eight separate reactions using SMARTScribe reverse transcriptase. During cDNA synthesis, template switching introduced unique molecular identifiers that contained a 6-nucleotide sample barcode. Two nested PCRs of approximately 16 and 9 cycles amplified the TCRalpha and TCRbeta cDNA, and bead purification followed each PCR. Before amplification, the cDNA was treated with uracil DNA-glycosylase and purified using the QIAquick PCR purification kit. The second PCR added Illumina TruSeq-compatible adapters along with sample-specific barcodes. Library quality and concentration were assessed using TapeStation and Qubit, and roughly 5.5 ng of each library was pooled. Sequencing of pooled libraries was carried out on an Illumina HiSeq2500 single-index Rapid Run using 2 x 100 bp reads and custom sequencing primers. The source study handled its data this way. UMI-based consensus assembly with MiGEC version 1.2.6 was used to correct PCR and sequencing errors. MiXCR version 2.1.1 was used to carry out V(D)J alignment, clonotype assembly and CDR3 extraction. Normalisation of gene usage, clonotype sharing and MAIT/NKT TCR abundance was achieved by analysing the top 1000, 10 000 and 20 000 clonotypes per sample. Diversity was computed as the inverse Simpson index with the vegan R package after downsampling to 27 000 UMIs. Paired Mann-Whitney U tests were applied to discordant twin pairs, and Benjamini-Hochberg correction was used for multiple testing. The reads were reprocessed in TCRdb, with one entry per CDR3 protein sequence and no accompanying DNA. TCRdb's processing, not the authors', yielded these V and J calls. The table for this sample shows around 370,000 distinct CDR3 sequences. The ten largest make up 2% to 3% of the sample.

An approximately 2.5 ml peripheral blood sample was drawn into PAXgene tubes per donor and stored at -80°C. Total RNA was isolated from whole blood with the PAXgene blood miRNA kit on an automated QIAcube, without T cell sorting. Deep TCRalpha and TCRbeta repertoire profiling with unique molecular barcoding was performed on peripheral blood of monozygotic twin pairs concordant or discordant for inflammatory bowel disease. Smoking habits were recorded for all twin pairs, and individuals were classified as current, former or never smokers. The CDR3 spans 15 residues, from the cysteine through the phenylalanine. The record lacks a DNA sequence. Based on the germline V gene, the CDR1 and CDR2 sequences are KGHDR and SFDVKD.

Source material: blood. This TCR came from a human donor with ulcerative colitis or Crohn's disease, or a healthy co-twin of an affected twin (not recorded which). The rearranged chain carries TRBV24-1 and TRBJ2-2. The CDR3 is CATRDPQGSTGELFF.